The following is a T cell receptor beta chain sequence with its context. This clone appeared a few times. The target of this receptor is not known. Per-base qualities were not stored, and no clone one base away is much larger. TCRbeta CDR3 regions were amplified from genomic DNA by means of the immunoSEQ Assay, a bias-controlled multiplex PCR. The original pipeline was this. The number of nucleated cells in each sample was estimated by amplification of reference gene primers within the assay. To quantify the absolute abundance of each unique TCRbeta CDR3 rearrangement, sequence reads were collapsed and filtered. For each sample, productive Simpson clonality was calculated by taking the square root of Simpson's diversity index across productive rearrangements. TCRdb's version of the immuneACCESS table is confined to in-frame rearrangements and falls short of the full clone set. An unresolved V gene accounts for under half of the shortfall where checked; the remainder is of unknown origin. V and J calls and clone size are those listed in that table; D and trimming were worked out from the DNA. A total of some 330,000 clones appear in this sample, 70% to 90% of them only once. The ten largest clonotypes hold 3.5% to 4.5% of the sample.

The V and J ends are trimmed by 4 bases and 4 bases, leaving 8 bases between them. The CDR3, cysteine through phenylalanine, is 13 amino acids long. The retained sequence is limited to the CDR3, 39 bases, with the frame set at the first base. As encoded in the germline V gene, CDR1 is MDHEN while CDR2 is SYDVKM. This sample was included in a study of blood T cell repertoires in COVID-19 (dated by TCRdb to about 2020). Background for the entire study: Samples covering the acute and convalescent phases of COVID-19 were provided by collaborators in the United States, Italy and Spain. The material from the prospective study consisted of cDNA or gDNA derived from T cells, B-cell-depleted T cells, or PBMCs. Subjects who had been exposed to COVID-19, were actively infected with it, or had recovered from it provided the deeply sampled blood TCRbeta repertoires that made up the dataset. A freely available public database, intended as a resource for researchers studying the immune response to SARS-CoV-2, is where the repertoires were released. Samples came from the ongoing ImmuneRACE study (first 160 participants) plus 1,254 subjects from 6 global collaborators. Nearly every sample came with metadata listing a de-identified subject ID, COVID-19 status, age in years and sex. Where available, HLA class I and class II types were obtained from metadata supplied by the sample provider rather than from assay-based typing. On the study overall, not on this receptor specifically: How much clinical and demographic metadata was included differed by source and by participant, and the metadata was provided uncurated.

Collaborating institutions collected whole blood in K2EDTA tubes following their own protocols. For TCRbeta analysis, collaborators shipped samples in one of three forms: frozen whole blood, isolated PBMCs, or DNA extracted from either of those sample types. The TCR sequence derives from a woman aged 50 to 60 with active or convalescent COVID-19. Sequencing was carried out using peripheral blood. The chain was built from TRBV28 and TRBJ1-3, with the D gene not confidently named. DNA sequence: TGTGCCAGCAGTTCCGACAACGGAAACACCATATATTTT. It is translated as CASSSDNGNTIYF.